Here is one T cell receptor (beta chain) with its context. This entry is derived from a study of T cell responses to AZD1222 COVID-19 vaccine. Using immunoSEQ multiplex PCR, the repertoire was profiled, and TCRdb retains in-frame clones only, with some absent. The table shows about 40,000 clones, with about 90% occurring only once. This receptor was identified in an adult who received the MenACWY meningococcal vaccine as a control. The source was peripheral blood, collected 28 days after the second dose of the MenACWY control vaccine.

CDR3 sequence reads: CASSHPTSGSYNEQFF. As DNA, the CDR3 is TGCGCCAGCAGCCATCCGACTAGCGGGAGTTACAATGAGCAGTTCTTC. The chain uses TRBV4-1 and TRBJ2-1; 12 nucleotides agree with TRBD2. This CDR3 contains 16 residues. With 3 bases clipped from V and 4 bases from J, the junction kept 4 bases outside the gene matches. Looked up from germline, CDR1 is MGHRA and CDR2 is YSYEKL.